The rows below give T cell receptor beta chains drawn from one sample of a study of shared clonotypes between healthy human individuals. The protocol was immunoSEQ multiplex PCR, while the TCRdb copy is restricted to in-frame clones and leaves out a portion. Among about 2 million clones listed, about 95% were seen once. Sequencing input: naive CD8+ T cells sorted from blood. The receptors were gathered from a man aged 18 to 35 in good health. Both conserved end residues are trimmed from each CDR3.

v_gene,j_gene,CDR3aa
TRBV7-3,TRBJ2-7,ASSPGQGYEQY
TRBV9,TRBJ1-2,ASSPTPNYGYT
TRBV19,TRBJ1-2,ASRGGVHYGYT
TRBV5-6,TRBJ2-7,ASSSYLGGLAGYEQY
TRBV4-2,TRBJ2-2,ASSQDTSRDTTNTGELF
TRBV10-2,TRBJ2-1,ASDPRLAGNNEQF
TRBV6-1,TRBJ1-1,ASSEAIAAGNTEAF
TRBV13,TRBJ2-3,ASSSGTNTDTQY
TRBV30,TRBJ1-4,AWSRTNGEKLF
TRBV9,TRBJ2-2,ASSSPDRDNTGELF
TRBV5-1,TRBJ1-1,ASSLVDTEAF
TRBV4-3,TRBJ2-7,ASSQESGQNYEQY
TRBV5-1,TRBJ2-7,ASSLGQDYEQY
TRBV6-1,TRBJ1-4,ASSPRTHEKLF
TRBV4-1,TRBJ2-7,ASSHLQGSSYEQY
TRBV9,TRBJ1-2,ASSVAPDAIYGYT
TRBV13,TRBJ1-1,ASSLGQDYTEAF
TRBV14,TRBJ2-3,ASSQALSDTQY
TRBV13,TRBJ2-2,ASSNIIQGALGANTGELF
TRBV15,TRBJ1-5,ATSSGGGSSNQPQH
TRBV10-3,TRBJ1-4,AISESMSTNEKLF
TRBV7-2,TRBJ2-7,ASSLGWSVYEQY
TRBV27,TRBJ2-7,ASSGGGAYEQY
TRBV6-5,TRBJ1-1,ASSYGGDTEAF
TRBV5-6,TRBJ2-7,ASSPGTGDYEQY
TRBV4-3,TRBJ2-3,ASSQDWAGDTQY
TRBV11-2,TRBJ2-7,ASSLPEYEQY
TRBV30,TRBJ1-4,AWSTPTTNEKLF
TRBV7-9,TRBJ2-2,ASSEGALGTGELF
TRBV27,TRBJ1-2,ASSLGGGYGYT
TRBV10-1,TRBJ2-7,ASSNGRSSYEQY
TRBV5-4,TRBJ1-1,ASSLNRGSTEAF
TRBV27,TRBJ2-1,ASSSRLAGNNNEQF